The present T cell receptor (beta chain) was sequenced within a study of T cell responses to AZD1222 COVID-19 vaccine. Findings of the study overall: Baseline seropositivity occurred in only 5 to 7 AZD1222 recipients. White British people made up most donors, females outnumbered males, and clonal diversity was possibly underestimated. Spike-specific TCR breadth rose after two AZD1222 doses, and depth rose as well.

Trimming removed 2 bases from V and 1 base from J, with 12 bases in between. Germline V CDR1 and CDR2: SGHTA, FQGNSA. This CDR3 is 15 amino acids long. Produced via immunoSEQ multiplex PCR; TCRdb's table is partial and in-frame only. The sample yields approximately 110,000 clones, roughly nine tenths seen once. Points on this clone: Its matching antigen is unknown.

This receptor was taken from an adult in good health. Sequencing used peripheral blood, obtained on day 0 of AZD1222 vaccination. V and J are TRBV7-2 and TRBJ2-7; D may be TRBD1 (5 bases). In nucleotides, the CDR3 is TGTGCCAGCAGCTTAATCGAAGGGGCGTCCTACGAGCAGTACTTC. The encoded protein is CASSLIEGASYEQYF.